This TCR beta chain was retrieved from a study of T-cell memory formation after mild COVID-19. The sample holds a few counts of this clonotype. Each CDR3 protein is one row after TCRdb ran MiXCR on the 5' RACE reads. Seen here are 200,000 to 300,000 distinct CDR3 sequences, 16% observed once, and the top ten hold around 23%. The V gene lost 8 bases and the J gene lost 11 bases, with 15 bases spanning the gap. The CDR3 loop spans 11 amino acids. Material: PBMCs or a T cell subset sorted from them (not recorded which). This sequence originates from a man aged 18 to 35 who had mild COVID-19 (a few samples of this study predate the infection). Cell type and time point are not known. The V and J genes are TRBV12-3 or TRBV12-4 and TRBJ2-5, with a tentative D call TRBD2 (6 bases). The CDR3 DNA follows: TGTGCCAGCGCTTCGGGGACTCGGCAGTACTTC. Residues: CASASGTRQYF.